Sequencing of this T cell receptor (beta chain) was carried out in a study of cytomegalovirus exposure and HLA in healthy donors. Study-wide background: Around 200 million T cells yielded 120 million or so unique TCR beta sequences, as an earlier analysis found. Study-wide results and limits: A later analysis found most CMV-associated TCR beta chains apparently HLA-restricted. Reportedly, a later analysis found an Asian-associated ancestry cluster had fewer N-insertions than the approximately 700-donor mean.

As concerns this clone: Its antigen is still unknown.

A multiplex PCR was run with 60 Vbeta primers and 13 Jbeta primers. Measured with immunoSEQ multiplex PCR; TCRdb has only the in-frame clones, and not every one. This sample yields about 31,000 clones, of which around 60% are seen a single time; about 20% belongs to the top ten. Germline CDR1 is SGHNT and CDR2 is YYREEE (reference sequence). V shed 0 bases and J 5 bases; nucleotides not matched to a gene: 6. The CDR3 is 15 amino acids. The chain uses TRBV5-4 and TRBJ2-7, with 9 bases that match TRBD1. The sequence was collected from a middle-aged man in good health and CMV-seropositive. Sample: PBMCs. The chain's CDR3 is CASSLGGQGAHEQYF. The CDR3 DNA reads TGTGCCAGCAGCTTGGGGGGACAGGGTGCCCACGAGCAGTACTTC. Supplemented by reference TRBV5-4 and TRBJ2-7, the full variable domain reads ETGVTQSPTHLIKTRGQQVTLRCSSQSGHNTVSWYQQALGQGPQFIFQYYREEENGRGNFPPRFSGLQFPNYSSELNVNALELDDSALYLCASSLGGQGAHEQYFGPGTRLTVT.